The clone carrying this T cell receptor (beta chain) occurred a few times. This sample stems from a study of early T cells in non-severe SARS-CoV-2 infection. Per the germline V gene, CDR1 is SGHNT and CDR2 is YYREEE (reference sequence). V lost 10 bases to trimming and J lost 3 bases, with 13 bases between them. The CDR3 length is 12 residues. Using its own MiXCR run on the 5' RACE reads, TCRdb lists one record per CDR3 protein. The table records tens of thousands of distinct CDR3 sequences, roughly 5.7% of them present only once. Source: whole blood, taken at baseline. The V gene is TRBV5-4, the J gene TRBJ1-1; TRBD1 might be the D (6 bases). The sequence came from an adult who was a healthcare worker with PCR-confirmed SARS-CoV-2 infection or an uninfected control (not recorded which). The chain's CDR3 is CAAGARDTEAFF. CDR3 nucleotides: TGTGCCGCGGGGGCGCGGGACACTGAAGCTTTCTTT.